This T cell receptor beta chain comes out of a study of Ad26.COV2.S vaccination and SARS-CoV-2 variants. Study in general: The authors gave Ad26.COV2.S intramuscularly, either once or twice 56 days apart. Study-wide results and caveats: Non-spike TCR breadth did not differ much between vaccine and placebo recipients.

Treatment described: 15 to 20 received Ad26.COV2.S at low or high dose, single or two shots; a few received placebo; per-sample allocation not given. At day 63 after the first vaccine or placebo injection, samples were drawn. Vaccination used an Ad26 vector expressing Wuhan-strain SARS-CoV-2 spike. Sequencing was performed with immunoSEQ multiplex PCR; in TCRdb, only in-frame clones are kept and a portion is missing. The sample shows around 380,000 clones, approximately 91% of them seen only once. V lost 5 bases and J lost 2, with 4 bases in between. The length of the CDR3 is 13 residues. The germline V gene encodes CDR1 LGHDT and CDR2 YNNKEL (reference sequence). Note on this clone: Its matching antigen is unknown.

The sequence was obtained from a person aged 18 to 59 who received the Ad26.COV2.S COVID-19 vaccine or a placebo. V is TRBV3-1 (or the pseudogene TRBV3-2) and J is TRBJ2-6; D not resolved. The source was peripheral blood, collected in a trial of Ad26.COV2.S vaccine versus placebo. The CDR3 is CASSGAGANVLTF. CDR3 bases: TGTGCCAGCAGCGGAGCTGGGGCCAACGTCCTGACTTTC.